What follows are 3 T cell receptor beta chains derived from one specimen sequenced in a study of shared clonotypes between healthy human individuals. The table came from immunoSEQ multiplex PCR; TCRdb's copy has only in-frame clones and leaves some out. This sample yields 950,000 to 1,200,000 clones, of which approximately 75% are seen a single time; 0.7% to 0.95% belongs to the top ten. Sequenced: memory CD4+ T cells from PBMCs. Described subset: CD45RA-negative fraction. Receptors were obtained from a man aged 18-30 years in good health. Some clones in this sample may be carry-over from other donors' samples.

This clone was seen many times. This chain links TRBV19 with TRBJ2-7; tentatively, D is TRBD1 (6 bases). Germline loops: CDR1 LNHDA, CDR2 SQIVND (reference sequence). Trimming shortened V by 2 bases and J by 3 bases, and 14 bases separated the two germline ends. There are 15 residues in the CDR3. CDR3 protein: CASSINREGRYEQYF. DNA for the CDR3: TGTGCCAGTAGTATAAACAGGGAAGGTCGCTACGAGCAGTACTTC.

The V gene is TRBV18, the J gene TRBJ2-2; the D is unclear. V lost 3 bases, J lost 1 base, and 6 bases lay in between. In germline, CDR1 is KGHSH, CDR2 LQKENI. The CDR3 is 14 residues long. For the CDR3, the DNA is TGTGCCAGCTCACCGAAGATGAACACCGGGGAGCTGTTTTTT. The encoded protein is CASSPKMNTGELFF. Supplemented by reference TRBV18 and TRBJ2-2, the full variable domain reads NAGVMQNPRHLVRRRGQEARLRCSPMKGHSHVYWYRQLPEEGLKFMVYLQKENIIDESGMPKERFSAEFPKEGPSILRIQQVVRGDSAAYFCASSPKMNTGELFFGEGSRLTVL.

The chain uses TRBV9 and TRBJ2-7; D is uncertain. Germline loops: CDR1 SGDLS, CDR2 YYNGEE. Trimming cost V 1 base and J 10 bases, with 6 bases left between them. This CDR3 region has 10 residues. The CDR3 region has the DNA TGTGCCAGCAGCGTAAGGGAACAGTACTTC. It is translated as CASSVREQYF.